These T cell receptor beta chains were read from a single sample in a study of cytomegalovirus exposure and HLA in healthy donors. The assay was immunoSEQ multiplex PCR, and TCRdb's table has in-frame clones only and misses some. The top ten hold more than 0.35% of the sample, which has about 160,000 clones, roughly 83% seen once. Material for sequencing was PBMCs. These receptors all come from a boy aged 2 to 9 in good health and CMV-seronegative. Both conserved end residues are part of each CDR3. A D gene is named only where the DNA matches it firmly. The listing skips clone size in some rows; elsewhere it reads once, few, many or a size class.

abundance	v_gene	j_gene	d_gene	CDR3aa	CDR3nt
once	TRBV28	TRBJ2-5	-	CATSLPGGETQYF	TGTGCCACCAGCTTGCCGGGTGGAGAGACCCAGTACTTC
-	TRBV6-5	TRBJ2-2	TRBD2	CASRPSGRASGELFF	TGTGCCAGCAGACCGAGCGGGAGGGCCTCCGGGGAGCTGTTTTTT
-	TRBV6-1	TRBJ1-2	-	CASTGEGLRWDGYTF	TGTGCCAGCACCGGGGAGGGCCTACGGTGGGATGGCTACACCTTC
-	TRBV7-8	TRBJ2-7	-	CASRRDRSHEQYF	TGTGCCAGCAGGCGGGACCGAAGCCACGAGCAGTACTTC
-	TRBV7-8	TRBJ2-3	TRBD1	CASSLDGTGSTDTQYF	TGTGCCAGCAGCTTAGATGGGACAGGTAGCACAGATACGCAGTATTTT
-	TRBV5-1	TRBJ2-7	TRBD1	CASSSGQGIYEQYF	TGCGCCAGCAGTTCGGGACAGGGGATCTACGAGCAGTACTTC
-	TRBV5-1	TRBJ2-3	-	CASSLVQVTDTQYF	TGCGCCAGCAGCTTGGTTCAGGTCACAGATACGCAGTATTTT
-	TRBV30	TRBJ1-2	TRBD1	CAWSVGVPGTAHFLYGYTF	TGTGCCTGGAGTGTCGGGGTTCCCGGGACAGCCCATTTTCTCTATGGCTACACCTTC
-	TRBV28	TRBJ2-7	-	CASSLQTSSVPFEQYF	TGTGCCAGCAGTCTACAGACTAGTAGCGTTCCGTTCGAGCAGTACTTC
-	TRBV11-2	TRBJ2-7	-	CASSFGTQRYEQYF	TGTGCCAGCAGCTTCGGGACACAACGCTACGAGCAGTACTTC
few	TRBV4-1	TRBJ1-1	-	CASSHGGTEAFF	TGCGCCAGCAGCCACGGAGGGACTGAAGCTTTCTTT
-	TRBV7-9	TRBJ2-1	-	CASSTPEDVDNEQFF	TGTGCCAGCAGCACCCCGGAGGACGTCGACAATGAGCAGTTCTTC
-	TRBV2	TRBJ1-4	-	CASSDLVGFGGENEKLFF	TGTGCCAGCAGTGATTTGGTTGGATTCGGGGGGGAAAATGAAAAACTGTTTTTT
-	TRBV7-3	TRBJ2-1	TRBD2	CASSDGLAGGGDEQFF	TGTGCCAGCAGCGACGGACTAGCGGGAGGAGGCGATGAGCAGTTCTTC
-	TRBV11-3	TRBJ1-1	-	CASSLAGREAFF	TGTGCCAGCAGCTTAGCTGGCAGGGAAGCTTTCTTT
-	TRBV7-6	TRBJ2-1	-	CASSLVGESSYEQFF	TGTGCCAGCAGCTTAGTAGGGGAATCGAGCTATGAGCAGTTCTTC
-	TRBV25-1	TRBJ2-3	TRBD2	CASSEFGAGGRTDTQYF	TGTGCCAGCAGTGAATTTGGAGCGGGAGGGCGCACAGATACGCAGTATTTT
few	TRBV4-1	TRBJ2-7	TRBD1	CASSPGPNQGAYEQYF	TGCGCCAGCAGCCCCGGCCCCAACCAGGGGGCCTACGAGCAGTACTTC
-	TRBV11-2	TRBJ1-2	-	CASSLAQGGGGYAF	TGTGCCAGCAGCTTAGCCCAGGGTGGGGGAGGCTACGCCTTC
-	TRBV10-3	TRBJ2-7	-	CAISESRLAEQYF	TGTGCCATCAGTGAGTCCCGATTAGCCGAGCAGTACTTC
-	TRBV27	TRBJ1-2	TRBD1	CASSRRDSYGYTF	TGTGCCAGCAGTCGAAGGGACAGCTACGGCTACACCTTC
few	TRBV2	TRBJ1-1	-	CASRATELNTEAFF	TGTGCCAGCAGGGCGACAGAATTGAACACTGAAGCTTTCTTT
-	TRBV18	TRBJ2-3	-	CASRDSSTDTQYF	TGTGCCAGCCGGGACTCATCCACAGATACGCAGTATTTT
-	TRBV5-6	TRBJ1-2	-	CASSLDTPNYGYTF	TGTGCCAGCAGCTTGGATACACCTAACTATGGCTACACCTTC
-	TRBV4-1	TRBJ1-6	TRBD1	CASSQVARQGAAPYNSPLHF	TGCGCCAGCAGCCAAGTGGCTCGGCAGGGGGCCGCACCCTATAATTCACCCCTCCACTTT
-	TRBV11-2	TRBJ1-5	TRBD1	CASSVGVAGGEEQPQHF	TGTGCCAGCAGCGTGGGGGTGGCAGGGGGCGAGGAACAGCCCCAGCATTTT
few	TRBV7-2	TRBJ2-1	TRBD2	CASSQVWGSGRAGNEQFF	TGTGCCAGCAGCCAAGTTTGGGGTAGCGGGAGGGCCGGCAATGAGCAGTTCTTC
-	TRBV6-5	TRBJ2-7	-	CASSYGPQDEQYF	TGTGCCAGCAGTTACGGGCCCCAGGACGAGCAGTACTTC
-	TRBV29-1	TRBJ1-2	-	CSVVRGSGYTF	TGCAGCGTTGTCAGAGGAAGCGGCTACACCTTC
-	TRBV7-6	TRBJ2-1	TRBD2	CASSLRTLAGGHNEQFF	TGTGCCAGCAGCTTGAGAACACTAGCGGGAGGGCACAATGAGCAGTTCTTC
-	TRBV6-1	TRBJ2-5	TRBD2	CASSEAAPSGSSETQYF	TGTGCCAGCAGTGAAGCCGCTCCAAGCGGGAGTAGCGAGACCCAGTACTTC
-	TRBV28	TRBJ2-1	TRBD1	CASSLVTGVREQFF	TGTGCCAGCAGTTTAGTAACAGGGGTACGGGAGCAGTTCTTC
-	TRBV28	TRBJ2-1	TRBD1	CASRKGGQTNEQFF	TGTGCCAGCAGAAAAGGGGGACAGACCAATGAGCAGTTCTTC
once	TRBV6-1	TRBJ2-7	TRBD2	CASTGAGGPSLYEQYF	TGTGCCAGCACTGGAGCGGGAGGGCCTTCTCTTTACGAGCAGTACTTC
-	TRBV28	TRBJ2-1	-	CASSPRRLGTRWSAYNEQFF	TGTGCCAGCAGCCCAAGACGACTAGGTACTCGTTGGAGTGCCTACAATGAGCAGTTCTTC
-	TRBV10-3	TRBJ1-3	-	CAIRADISGNTIYF	TGTGCCATCAGGGCCGACATCTCTGGAAACACCATATATTTT
-	TRBV4-1	TRBJ2-7	TRBD2	CASSPGGLANYEQYF	TGCGCCAGCAGCCCGGGGGGACTTGCCAACTACGAGCAGTACTTC
-	TRBV18	TRBJ1-3	TRBD1	CASSAQGSGNTIYF	TGTGCCAGCTCAGCACAGGGGTCTGGAAACACCATATATTTT
once	TRBV6-1	TRBJ1-1	-	CASSEFRVGRVGTEAFF	TGTGCCAGCAGTGAATTTAGGGTGGGCAGGGTGGGGACTGAAGCTTTCTTT
-	TRBV5-4	TRBJ2-5	-	CASSLPRGAQETQYF	TGTGCCAGCAGCCTACCTAGGGGCGCACAGGAGACCCAGTACTTC
-	TRBV5-1	TRBJ1-3	-	CASSLDGNSGNTIYF	TGCGCCAGCAGCTTGGACGGGAACTCTGGAAACACCATATATTTT
-	TRBV7-9	TRBJ1-2	TRBD1	CASSLGPGGAGYGYTF	TGTGCCAGCAGCTTAGGTCCAGGGGGCGCCGGCTATGGCTACACCTTC
-	TRBV7-3	TRBJ2-2	TRBD1	CASSRGQGAIGELFF	TGTGCCAGCAGCCGCGGACAGGGGGCTATCGGGGAGCTGTTTTTT
-	TRBV28	TRBJ1-5	-	CASTPGGGQPQHF	TGTGCCAGCACCCCTGGGGGGGGGCAGCCCCAGCATTTT
-	TRBV4-1	TRBJ2-7	-	CASSRDPTGSPYEQYF	TGCGCCAGCAGCCGAGACCCCACAGGGTCCCCCTACGAGCAGTACTTC
-	TRBV19	TRBJ1-2	-	CASSIWQVEQSYTF	TGTGCCAGTAGTATATGGCAGGTCGAGCAAAGCTACACCTTC
-	TRBV2	TRBJ2-7	-	CASSELRQHSYEQYF	TGTGCCAGCAGTGAATTGAGACAGCACTCCTACGAGCAGTACTTC
-	TRBV7-9	TRBJ2-1	-	CASSFAGRGHEQFF	TGTGCCAGCAGCTTTGCGGGCAGGGGCCATGAGCAGTTCTTC
-	TRBV28	TRBJ1-1	-	CASSASGGVNTEAFF	TGTGCCAGCAGTGCCTCGGGGGGGGTGAACACTGAAGCTTTCTTT
once	TRBV6-5	TRBJ2-5	-	CASSYPVARGGETQYF	TGTGCCAGCAGTTACCCAGTAGCGAGAGGGGGAGAGACCCAGTACTTC
-	TRBV10-1	TRBJ1-1	TRBD1	CASSGTANTEAFF	TGCGCCAGTTCCGGGACAGCGAACACTGAAGCTTTCTTT
once	TRBV6-5	TRBJ1-2	-	CASSYSTNYGYTF	TGTGCCAGCAGTTACTCTACTAACTATGGCTACACCTTC